A selection of T cell receptor beta chains follows, all from one sample in a study of T-cell reconstitution after alpha-beta-depleted transplantation in children. TCRdb re-called the PCR reads through MiXCR, storing one row per CDR3 protein. Among fewer than 550,000 distinct CDR3 sequences listed, about an eighth were seen once. The sample here was PBMCs, mostly from graft donor cells, taken 180 days after TCRalphabeta/CD19-depleted stem cell transplant. The receptors here all came from a female patient between 2 and 15 years old who had a stem cell transplant for aplastic anemia, so the T cells may come from the graft donor. Both conserved end residues are part of each CDR3. The order of the fields is D gene, V gene, clone size, J gene, CDR3 DNA, CDR3 protein. A D gene is named only where the DNA matches it firmly. For some rows the clone size is stated as once, few or many, or as a class when expanded; others skip it.

TRBD2,TRBV27,-,TRBJ2-3,TGTGCCAGCAGTTGGGGAGGGCCACAGTGGCAGTATTTT,CASSWGGPQWQYF
TRBD1,TRBV15,few,TRBJ1-5,TGTGCCACCAGCAGAGATCCTCGGGACAGGAGCAATCAGCCCCAGCATTTT,CATSRDPRDRSNQPQHF
TRBD2,TRBV24-1,-,TRBJ2-3,TGTGCCACGACCTCCGGGACTAGCGGCACAGATACGCAGTATTTT,CATTSGTSGTDTQYF
-,TRBV11-2,-,TRBJ2-5,TGTGCCAGCAGCTTACCCCAGGGTACCTCCCCTAAACAAGAGACCCAGTACTTC,CASSLPQGTSPKQETQYF
TRBD1,TRBV6-5,-,TRBJ2-3,TGTGCCAGCAGTTACCGGTGGGACAGGGACACAGATACGCAGTATTTT,CASSYRWDRDTDTQYF
-,TRBV20-1,-,TRBJ2-1,TGCAGTGCCGGCGAGGAATTCGACTACAATGAGCAGTTCTTC,CSAGEEFDYNEQFF
TRBD2,TRBV12-3/TRBV12-4,many,TRBJ2-2,TGTGCCAGCAAGCCACTAGCGGGAGGTAACACCGGGGAGCTGTTTTTT,CASKPLAGGNTGELFF
TRBD1,TRBV13,few,TRBJ1-1,TGTGCCAGCACCTCGACAGGGTATGGAACTGAAGCTTTCTTT,CASTSTGYGTEAFF
-,TRBV18,few,TRBJ2-5,TGTGCCAGCTCACCCAACCGCGGGGTCCAAGAGACCCAGTACTTC,CASSPNRGVQETQYF
-,TRBV18,few,TRBJ2-2,TGTGCCAGCTCGTCGGCAGGGTCCGGGGAGCTGTTTTTT,CASSSAGSGELFF
TRBD1,TRBV6-1,-,TRBJ1-2,TGTGCCAGCAGGGAGACAGGGAACTATGGCTACACCTTC,CASRETGNYGYTF
-,TRBV10-3,few,TRBJ1-1,TGTGCCATCAGTGGGGGCCCAGAGAACACTGAAGCTTTCTTT,CAISGGPENTEAFF
-,TRBV29-1,few,TRBJ2-7,TGCAGCGTTGTTAGCGCCTACGAGCAGTACTTC,CSVVSAYEQYF
TRBD2,TRBV19,-,TRBJ2-7,TGTGCCAGTAGCCCTCGACTAGCGCAGAAGTACGAGCAGTACTTC,CASSPRLAQKYEQYF
-,TRBV5-6,many,TRBJ2-5,TGTGCCAGCAGCTTGTGGGGGCGGACGCCGCAGGGCCAGTACTTC,CASSLWGRTPQGQYF
-,TRBV28,many,TRBJ2-5,TGTGCCAGCAGTTGGGCTAGCCCAGTGGAGACCCAGTACTTC,CASSWASPVETQYF
-,TRBV29-1,many,TRBJ2-3,TGCAGCGTTTCGAACGGGGGAGATACGCAGTATTTT,CSVSNGGDTQYF
TRBD2,TRBV12-3/TRBV12-4,few,TRBJ2-4,TGTGCCAGCAGTTTTACTAGCGGGATAGCCAAAAACATTCAGTACTTC,CASSFTSGIAKNIQYF
-,TRBV5-1,few,TRBJ2-7,TGCGCCAGCAGCCACGGCGGTCAGTCCTACGAGCAGTACTTC,CASSHGGQSYEQYF
-,TRBV12-3/TRBV12-4,many,TRBJ2-7,TGTGCCAGCTCGCTTTCAACCTCGAGCTCCTACGAGCAGTACTTC,CASSLSTSSSYEQYF
-,TRBV24-1,-,TRBJ2-1,TGTGCCACCAGTGATAGGGAGGCGCGGTACAATGAGCAGTTCTTC,CATSDREARYNEQFF
TRBD2,TRBV7-9,few,TRBJ2-5,TGTGCCAGCAGCAGACTAGCCGGGAGGGCCGGGGAGACCCAGTACTTC,CASSRLAGRAGETQYF
TRBD1,TRBV28,-,TRBJ1-6,TGTGCCAGCAGCAACCGGGACAGAGACTATAATTCACCCCTCCACTTT,CASSNRDRDYNSPLHF
-,TRBV28,-,TRBJ1-1,TGTGCCATCGATCCCCTAATCCCCGCTGGGACTGAAGCTTTCTTT,CAIDPLIPAGTEAFF
-,TRBV29-1,-,TRBJ1-5,TGCAGCGTTGGGCCAGGGACGAAATATAGCAATCAGCCCCAGCATTTT,CSVGPGTKYSNQPQHF
TRBD2,TRBV29-1,-,TRBJ2-7,TGCAGCGTCGGACTAGCGGGGCCCTACGAGCAGTACTTC,CSVGLAGPYEQYF
TRBD1,TRBV20-1,-,TRBJ2-7,TGCAGTGCTAGAGGTACAGGGGTTTACGAGCAGTACTTC,CSARGTGVYEQYF
TRBD2,TRBV12-3/TRBV12-4,-,TRBJ2-2,TGTGCCAGCACGCTAGCGGGAGGGAACACCGGGGAGCTGTTTTTT,CASTLAGGNTGELFF
TRBD2,TRBV29-1,once,TRBJ2-2,TGCAGCGTCGTGCTGGGGGGGGACGGTTCCGGCCTCACCGGGGAGCTGTTTTTT,CSVVLGGDGSGLTGELFF
-,TRBV20-1,few,TRBJ2-5,TGCAGCCCGGGGGTGCAGGGAACTCCACACCAAGAGACCCAGTACTTC,CSPGVQGTPHQETQYF
TRBD1,TRBV20-1,-,TRBJ1-4,TGCAGTGCTAGGTGGACAGGGACTCGAAAACTGTTTTTT,CSARWTGTRKLFF